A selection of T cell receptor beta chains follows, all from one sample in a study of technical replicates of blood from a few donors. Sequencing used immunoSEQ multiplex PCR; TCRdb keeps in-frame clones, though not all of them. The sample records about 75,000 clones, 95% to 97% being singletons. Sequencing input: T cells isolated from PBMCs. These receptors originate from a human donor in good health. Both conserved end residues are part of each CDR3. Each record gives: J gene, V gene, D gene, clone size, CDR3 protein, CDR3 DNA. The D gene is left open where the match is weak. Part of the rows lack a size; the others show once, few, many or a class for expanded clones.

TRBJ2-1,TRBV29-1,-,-,CSVDRVDNEQFF,TGCAGCGTTGATCGGGTAGACAATGAGCAGTTCTTC
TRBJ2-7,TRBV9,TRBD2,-,CASSVDFTSGFYEQYF,TGTGCCAGCAGCGTAGATTTTACTAGCGGGTTTTACGAGCAGTACTTC
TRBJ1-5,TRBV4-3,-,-,CASSQGTGLQPQHF,TGCGCCAGCAGCCAAGGTACAGGGCTTCAGCCCCAGCATTTT
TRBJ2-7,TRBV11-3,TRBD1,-,CASSYGTGGFYEQYF,TGTGCCAGCAGCTACGGGACAGGGGGTTTCTACGAGCAGTACTTC
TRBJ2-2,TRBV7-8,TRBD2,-,CASSPRLAGPTPHTGELFF,TGTGCCAGCAGCCCCCGACTAGCGGGACCTACACCGCACACCGGGGAGCTGTTTTTT
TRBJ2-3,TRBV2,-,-,CASSFGQTDTQYF,TGTGCCAGCAGTTTCGGACAAACAGATACGCAGTATTTT
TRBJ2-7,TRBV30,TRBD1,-,CAWRDSYEQYF,TGTGCCTGGCGGGACAGTTACGAGCAGTACTTC
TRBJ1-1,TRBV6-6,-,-,CASSYSRGTEAFF,TGTGCCAGCAGTTACTCTCGGGGGACGGAAGCTTTCTTT
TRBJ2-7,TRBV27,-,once,CASSLGLGAALGEQYF,TGTGCCAGCAGTTTGGGCCTGGGAGCGGCCCTGGGGGAGCAGTACTTC
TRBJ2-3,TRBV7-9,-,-,CASRSGYTDTQYF,TGTGCCAGCAGAAGCGGGTACACAGATACGCAGTATTTT
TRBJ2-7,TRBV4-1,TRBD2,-,CASSHTSGRAYEQYF,TGCGCCAGCAGCCACACTAGCGGGAGGGCCTACGAGCAGTACTTC
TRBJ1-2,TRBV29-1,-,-,CSVEDLRRNYGYTF,TGCAGCGTTGAAGATCTAAGGAGAAACTATGGCTACACCTTC
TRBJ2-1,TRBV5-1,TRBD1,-,CASSPTGEGYNEQFF,TGCGCCAGCAGCCCCACAGGGGAAGGTTACAATGAGCAGTTCTTC
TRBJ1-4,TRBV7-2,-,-,CASSLLITSSEKLFF,TGTGCCAGCAGCTTATTGATTACCTCCAGTGAAAAACTGTTTTTT
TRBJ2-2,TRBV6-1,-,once,CASSVQVNTGELFF,TGTGCCAGCAGTGTTCAGGTCAACACCGGGGAGCTGTTTTTT
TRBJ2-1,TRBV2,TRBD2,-,CASSGLAGASEQFF,TGTGCCAGCTCTGGACTAGCGGGAGCCTCCGAGCAGTTCTTC
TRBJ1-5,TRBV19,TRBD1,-,CASRLLGTGTVGSNQPQHF,TGTGCCAGTAGGCTACTAGGGACAGGGACCGTGGGGAGCAATCAGCCCCAGCATTTT
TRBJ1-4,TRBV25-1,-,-,CASVDRTTNEKLFF,TGTGCCAGCGTAGACAGGACAACTAATGAAAAACTGTTTTTT
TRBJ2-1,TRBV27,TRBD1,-,CASSYAGGEVYNEQFF,TGTGCCAGCAGTTACGCAGGGGGAGAAGTCTACAATGAGCAGTTCTTC
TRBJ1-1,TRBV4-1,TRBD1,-,CASSQVGTVEAFF,TGCGCCAGCAGCCAAGTCGGGACAGTTGAAGCTTTCTTT
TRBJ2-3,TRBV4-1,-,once,CASSQIQDDADTQYF,TGCGCCAGCAGCCAAATACAGGACGACGCAGATACGCAGTATTTT
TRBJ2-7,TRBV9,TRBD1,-,CASSLLPGQGIYEQYF,TGTGCCAGCAGTCTCCTCCCGGGACAGGGAATTTACGAGCAGTACTTC
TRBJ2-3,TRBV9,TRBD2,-,CASSLSGASTDTQYF,TGTGCCAGCAGCTTAAGCGGGGCTAGCACAGATACGCAGTATTTT
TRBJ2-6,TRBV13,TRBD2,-,CASSPRLAEFSGANVLTF,TGTGCCAGCAGCCCACGACTAGCGGAATTCTCTGGGGCCAACGTCCTGACTTTC
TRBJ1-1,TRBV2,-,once,CASLRGNTEAFF,TGTGCCAGCCTTCGGGGTAACACTGAAGCTTTCTTT
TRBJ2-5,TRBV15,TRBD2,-,CATSIGLAGDMETQYF,TGTGCCACCAGCATTGGACTAGCGGGAGACATGGAGACCCAGTACTTC
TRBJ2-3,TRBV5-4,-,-,CASSQPEVTDTQYF,TGTGCCAGCAGCCAACCCGAGGTCACAGATACGCAGTATTTT
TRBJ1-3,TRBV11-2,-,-,CASSLGVSSGNTIYF,TGTGCCAGCAGCTTAGGAGTGAGCTCTGGAAACACCATATATTTT
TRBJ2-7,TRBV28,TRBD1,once,CASSDRGLREQYF,TGTGCCAGCAGCGACAGGGGATTGAGAGAGCAGTACTTC
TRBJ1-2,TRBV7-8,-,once,CASSRSTANYGYTF,TGTGCCAGCAGCCGATCGACAGCTAACTATGGCTACACCTTC
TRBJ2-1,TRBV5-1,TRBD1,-,CASSLQGQGAFVFYNEQFF,TGCGCCAGCAGCCTGCAGGGACAGGGGGCGTTTGTTTTTTACAATGAGCAGTTCTTC
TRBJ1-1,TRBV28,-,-,CASSLEVANTEAFF,TGTGCCAGCAGTTTAGAGGTAGCGAACACTGAAGCTTTCTTT
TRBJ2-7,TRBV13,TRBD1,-,CASSSTPGQGDYEQYF,TGTGCCAGCAGTTCCACTCCGGGACAGGGAGACTACGAGCAGTACTTC
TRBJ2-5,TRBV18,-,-,CASSPSGEETQYF,TGTGCCAGCTCACCGAGCGGTGAAGAGACCCAGTACTTC
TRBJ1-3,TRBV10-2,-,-,CASSGGGAGNTIYF,TGCGCCAGCAGTGGGGGAGGTGCTGGAAACACCATATATTTT
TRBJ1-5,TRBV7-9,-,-,CASSPSGGRDQPQHF,TGTGCCAGCAGCCCCTCGGGGGGGCGCGATCAGCCCCAGCATTTT
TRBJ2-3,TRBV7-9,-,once,CASSFTEAQDTQYF,TGTGCCAGCAGCTTCACGGAGGCACAAGATACGCAGTATTTT